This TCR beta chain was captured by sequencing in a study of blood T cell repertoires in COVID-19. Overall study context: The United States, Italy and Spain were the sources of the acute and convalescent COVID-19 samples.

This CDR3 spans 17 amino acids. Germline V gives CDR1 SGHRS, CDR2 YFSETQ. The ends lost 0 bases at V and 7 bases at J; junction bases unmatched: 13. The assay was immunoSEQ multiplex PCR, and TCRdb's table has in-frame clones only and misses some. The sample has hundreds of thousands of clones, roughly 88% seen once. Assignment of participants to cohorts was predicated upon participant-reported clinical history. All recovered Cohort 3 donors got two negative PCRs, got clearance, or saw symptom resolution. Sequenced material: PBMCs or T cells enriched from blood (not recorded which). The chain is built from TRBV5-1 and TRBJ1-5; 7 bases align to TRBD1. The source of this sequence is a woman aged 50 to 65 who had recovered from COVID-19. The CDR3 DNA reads TGCGCCAGCAGCTTGGTGGTCAAGGGGGCCCCCTTCCAGCCCCAGCATTTT. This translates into CASSLVVKGAPFQPQHF. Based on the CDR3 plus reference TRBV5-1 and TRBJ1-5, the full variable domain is KAGVTQTPRYLIKTRGQQVTLSCSPISGHRSVSWYQQTPGQGLQFLFEYFSETQRNKGNFPGRFSGRQFSNSRSEMNVSTLELGDSALYLCASSLVVKGAPFQPQHFGDGTRLSIL.